The source of this TCR beta chain is a study of blood T cell repertoires in COVID-19. Study details: Both acute and convalescent COVID-19 samples were obtained from the United States, Italy and Spain. The analysed material was cDNA or gDNA that came from T cells, B-cell-depleted T cells, or PBMCs.

Unmatched junction bases numbered 10, after V lost 8 bases and J lost 7 bases. Germline V lookup: CDR1 MDHEN, CDR2 SYDVKM. This CDR3 has 13 amino acids. Repertoires were generated with immunoSEQ multiplex PCR, while TCRdb's copy carries only in-frame clones and drops some. The sample records about 190,000 clones, about 85% being singletons. The sequenced sample was peripheral blood. The V gene is TRBV28, the J gene TRBJ2-7; 8 bases fit TRBD1. The sequence came from a man between 25 and 39 years old with acute or convalescent COVID-19. The CDR3 nucleotides are TGTGCCAGCTCGACAGGGGATTCGGGAGAGCAGTACTTC. This codes for CASSTGDSGEQYF. The whole variable domain, filled in from reference TRBV28 and TRBJ2-7, reads DVKVTQSSRYLVKRTGEKVFLECVQDMDHENMFWYRQDPGLGLRLIYFSYDVKMKEKGDIPEGYSVSREKKERFSLILESASTNQTSMYLCASSTGDSGEQYFGPGTRLTVT.